This TCR beta chain is drawn from a study of T cells after yellow fever vaccination. The study, taken as a whole, reports: Abundant clonotypes from the bulk population could contaminate FACS-sorted repertoires.

Of note for this clonotype: Its specificity is unknown.

TCRdb redid the calling of the 5' RACE reads with MiXCR, one entry per CDR3 protein. The sample comprises approximately 550,000 distinct CDR3 sequences, 19% of which are singletons, and 14% rests with the top ten. V trimming: 1 base; J trimming: 6 bases; junction bases outside the gene matches: 19. Germline CDR1 SGHRS, CDR2 YFSETQ. The CDR3 spans 20 residues. This chain links TRBV5-1 with TRBJ2-6, with TRBD1 identical over 7 bases. This receptor was obtained from a man aged 25-40 years who received the YFV17D yellow fever vaccine. The source material was PBMCs, sampled 15 days after the yellow fever booster vaccination. CDR3 amino acids: CASSLRSLTGMLQEANVLTF. The CDR3 nucleotides are TGCGCCAGCAGCTTGAGAAGTTTGACAGGGATGCTGCAGGAGGCCAACGTCCTGACTTTC.